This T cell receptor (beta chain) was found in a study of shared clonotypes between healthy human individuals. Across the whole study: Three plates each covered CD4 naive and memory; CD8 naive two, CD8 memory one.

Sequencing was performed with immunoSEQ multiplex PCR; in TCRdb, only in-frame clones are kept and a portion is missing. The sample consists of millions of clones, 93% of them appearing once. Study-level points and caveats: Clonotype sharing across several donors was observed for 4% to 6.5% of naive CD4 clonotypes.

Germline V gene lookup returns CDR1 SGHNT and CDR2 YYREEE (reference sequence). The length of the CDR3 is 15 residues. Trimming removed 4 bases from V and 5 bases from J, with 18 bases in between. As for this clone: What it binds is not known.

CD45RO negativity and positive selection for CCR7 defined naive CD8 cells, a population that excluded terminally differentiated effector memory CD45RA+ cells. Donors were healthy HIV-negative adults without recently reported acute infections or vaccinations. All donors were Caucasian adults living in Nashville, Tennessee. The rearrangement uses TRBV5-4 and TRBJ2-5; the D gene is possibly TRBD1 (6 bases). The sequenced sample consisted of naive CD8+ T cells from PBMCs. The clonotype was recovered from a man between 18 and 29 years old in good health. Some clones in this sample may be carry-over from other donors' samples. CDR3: CASSPPGAGVETQYF. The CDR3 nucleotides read TGTGCCAGCAGCCCTCCCGGGGCAGGGGTGGAGACCCAGTACTTC. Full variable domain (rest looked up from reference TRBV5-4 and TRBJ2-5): ETGVTQSPTHLIKTRGQQVTLRCSSQSGHNTVSWYQQALGQGPQFIFQYYREEENGRGNFPPRFSGLQFPNYSSELNVNALELDDSALYLCASSPPGAGVETQYFGPGTRLLVL.